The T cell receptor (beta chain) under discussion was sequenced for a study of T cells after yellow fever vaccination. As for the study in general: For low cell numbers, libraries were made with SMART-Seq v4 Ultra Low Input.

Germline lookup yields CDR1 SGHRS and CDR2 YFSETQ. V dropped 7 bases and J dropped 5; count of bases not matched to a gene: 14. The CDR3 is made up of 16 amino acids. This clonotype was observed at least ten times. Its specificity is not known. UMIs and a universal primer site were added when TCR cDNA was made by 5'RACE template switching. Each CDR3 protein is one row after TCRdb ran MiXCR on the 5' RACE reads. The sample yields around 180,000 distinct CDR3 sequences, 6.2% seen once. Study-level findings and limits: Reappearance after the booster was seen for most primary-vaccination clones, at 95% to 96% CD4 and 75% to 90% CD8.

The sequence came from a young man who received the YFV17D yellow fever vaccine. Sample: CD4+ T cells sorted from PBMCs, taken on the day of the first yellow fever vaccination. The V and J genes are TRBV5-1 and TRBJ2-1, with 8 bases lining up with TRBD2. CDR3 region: CASEPPGGGRNNEQFF. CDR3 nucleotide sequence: TGCGCCAGCGAACCTCCCGGCGGGGGGAGAAACAATGAGCAGTTCTTC.